A single sample gave rise to the 12 T cell receptor beta chains below, sequenced in a study of T cells after yellow fever vaccination. Via MiXCR, TCRdb re-called the 5' RACE reads, giving one row per CDR3 protein. The table includes about 300,000 distinct CDR3 sequences, approximately 8% detected once. Sequenced here: CD4+ T cells sorted from PBMCs, sampled 5 days after the yellow fever booster vaccination. These receptors originate from a man aged 18 to 29 who received the YFV17D yellow fever vaccine.

The chain carries TRBV5-4 and TRBJ2-3; 10 positions agree with TRBD2. The V segment lost 2 bases and the J segment 1 base; nucleotides outside the gene matches: 7. The CDR3 runs to 17 residues. CDR1 and CDR2 (germline): SGHNT, YYREEE (reference sequence). The CDR3 is CASSFRSGGAGTDTQYF. The CDR3 DNA reads as TGTGCCAGCAGCTTCAGGAGCGGGGGGGCCGGCACAGATACGCAGTATTTT. Combining the CDR3 with reference TRBV5-4 and TRBJ2-3 gives the whole variable domain ETGVTQSPTHLIKTRGQQVTLRCSSQSGHNTVSWYQQALGQGPQFIFQYYREEENGRGNFPPRFSGLQFPNYSSELNVNALELDDSALYLCASSFRSGGAGTDTQYFGPGTRLTVL.

This chain uses TRBV15 with TRBJ2-5; no reliable D call. Trimming cost V 0 bases and J 0 bases, with 8 bases left between them. Per germline, CDR1 LNHNV and CDR2 YYDKDF (reference sequence). The CDR3 runs to 15 residues. CDR3 protein: CATSREWAYQETQYF. The CDR3, as DNA: TGTGCCACCAGCAGAGAGTGGGCGTACCAAGAGACCCAGTACTTC.

This clonotype was seen a handful of times. The rearrangement links TRBV5-4 to TRBJ2-5; weak D call: TRBD1 (5 bases). With 4 bases removed from V and 2 bases from J, the gap between germline ends came to 15 bases. The CDR3 totals 15 residues. Per germline, CDR1 SGHNT and CDR2 YYREEE (reference sequence). CDR3 sequence: CASSANSGAQETQYF. The CDR3, as DNA: TGTGCCAGCAGCGCGAACAGTGGGGCGCAAGAGACCCAGTACTTC.

This clonotype appeared a few times. V usage is TRBV7-8 and J usage is TRBJ2-2; TRBD2 aligns across 11 bases. Germline V CDR1 and CDR2: SGHVS, FQNEAQ. V was pared by 5 bases and J by 4 bases, with 3 bases of the junction left unmatched. The CDR3 has 15 residues. CDR3 DNA sequence: TGTGCCAGCAGCCGACTAGCGGGGACCACCGGGGAGCTGTTTTTT. Its protein product is CASSRLAGTTGELFF.

This clonotype was recorded many times. The gene calls are TRBV20-1 and TRBJ2-7; possibly TRBD1 for D (6 bases). The V and J ends lost 5 bases and 5 bases respectively, with 19 bases between them. Per the germline V gene, CDR1 is DFQATT and CDR2 is SNEGSKA (reference sequence). This CDR3 region has 14 residues. The CDR3 region has the DNA TGCAGTGCTTTCCTCGGGACAAATCCCGACGAGCAGTACTTC. Protein: CSAFLGTNPDEQYF.

This clonotype was detected only a few times. The J gene is TRBJ1-2, the V gene TRBV9; tentatively, D is TRBD1 (5 bases). Trimming took 4 bases from V and 3 from J, leaving 16 bases between them. Germline V lookup: CDR1 SGDLS, CDR2 YYNGEE. CDR3 size: 15 residues. Here the CDR3 DNA reads TGTGCCAGCAGCCCCCGGTCGGGGCTGGACTATGGCTACACCTTC. Protein product: CASSPRSGLDYGYTF.

This clonotype has just a few counts. The genes are TRBV5-1 and TRBJ2-5, with 9 bases fitting TRBD1. With 2 bases clipped from V and 6 bases from J, the junction kept 8 bases outside the gene matches. The CDR3 extends over 15 amino acids. From germline, CDR1 is SGHRS and CDR2 YFSETQ. The CDR3 sequence: CASSLWTGEQQTQYF. The CDR3 DNA is TGCGCCAGCAGCTTATGGACAGGGGAGCAACAGACCCAGTACTTC. Based on the CDR3 plus reference TRBV5-1 and TRBJ2-5, the full variable domain is KAGVTQTPRYLIKTRGQQVTLSCSPISGHRSVSWYQQTPGQGLQFLFEYFSETQRNKGNFPGRFSGRQFSNSRSEMNVSTLELGDSALYLCASSLWTGEQQTQYFGPGTRLLVL.

This clonotype has more than one count but fewer than ten. The chain is built from TRBV7-9 and TRBJ2-3; 7 nucleotides align to TRBD2. Unmatched junction bases numbered 15, after V lost 7 bases and J lost 5 bases. Per germline, CDR1 SEHNR and CDR2 FQNEAQ (reference sequence). The CDR3 runs 16 residues. CDR3 sequence (DNA): TGTGCCAGCACTGAGGGAGTGGGACTATGGGGAGATACGCAGTATTTT. As protein: CASTEGVGLWGDTQYF.

This clonotype occurred a few times. The chain carries TRBV5-4 and TRBJ1-2; weak D call: TRBD1 (5 bases). In germline, CDR1 is SGHNT, CDR2 YYREEE (reference sequence). V gave up 1 base and J gave up 2 bases, with 9 bases separating them. This CDR3 has 14 amino acids. CDR3: CASSLYRLNYGYTF. The CDR3 DNA reads as TGTGCCAGCAGCTTGTACAGGCTGAACTATGGCTACACCTTC.

This clonotype was observed many times. The chain has TRBV5-1 and TRBJ2-5, with 7 bases aligning to TRBD2. V was clipped by 3 bases and J by 4 bases; unmatched bases: 6. The CDR3 consists of 14 residues. The germline V gene encodes CDR1 SGHRS and CDR2 YFSETQ. The CDR3 loop is CASSSGGRGETQYF. The CDR3 DNA reads TGCGCCAGCAGCTCGGGGGGAAGGGGAGAGACCCAGTACTTC.

This clonotype was observed many times. The chain employs TRBV6-2 or TRBV6-3 and TRBJ1-6; 7 bases fit TRBD1. Germline V gene data show CDR1 as MNHEY and CDR2 as SVGEGT. The CDR3 consists of 13 residues. J gave up 7 bases and V 6 bases, and 3 bases lay outside the gene matches. The CDR3 sequence: CASRQGWNSPLHF. The CDR3 nucleotides are TGTGCCAGCAGACAGGGGTGGAATTCACCCCTCCACTTT.

This clonotype has a handful of counts. V is TRBV12-3 or TRBV12-4 and J is TRBJ1-2; possible D gene TRBD1, 5 bases. The V and J ends lost 4 bases and 0 bases respectively, with 12 bases between them. The CDR3 length is 15 residues. CDR3 sequence (DNA): TGTGCCAGCAGTTCCCCGCCGACAGCTAACTATGGCTACACCTTC. It yields the protein CASSSPPTANYGYTF.